Listed below are T cell receptor beta chains from one sample, sequenced in a study of cytomegalovirus exposure and HLA in healthy donors. Measured with immunoSEQ multiplex PCR; TCRdb has only the in-frame clones, and not every one. The sample holds approximately 190,000 clones, roughly 80% seen once. The sequenced material came from PBMCs. The receptors were gathered from a man aged 45-65 years in good health and CMV-seronegative. Both conserved end residues are part of each CDR3. D genes are given only for firm matches. Clone size is stated in some rows and not others, as once, few, many or a class when expanded.

>-|TRBV10-3|TRBJ1-1|-
TGTGCCATCACACGAGAGGGTACGAATACTGAAGCTTTCTTT
CAITREGTNTEAFF
>-|TRBV25-1|TRBJ1-3|-
TGTGCCAGCAGTCACCCCACAGTTCACTCTGGAAACACCATATATTTT
CASSHPTVHSGNTIYF
>-|TRBV29-1|TRBJ2-7|TRBD1
TGCAGCGTGCCTGGACAGGGACCGGAGTTCTACGAGCAGTACTTC
CSVPGQGPEFYEQYF
>-|TRBV6-1|TRBJ1-2|-
TGTGCCAGCAGCCCCCGGGCGGGACGATATGGCTACACCTTC
CASSPRAGRYGYTF
>-|TRBV5-6|TRBJ1-1|-
TGTGCCAGCAGCTTTGGGACATGGCTGAACACTGAAGCTTTCTTT
CASSFGTWLNTEAFF
>once|TRBV7-9|TRBJ2-7|-
TGTGCCAGCAGCCCTGACGACTACTCCTACGAGCAGTACTTC
CASSPDDYSYEQYF
>few|TRBV4-3|TRBJ1-6|-
TGCGCCAGCAGCCAAGGACAGTTTCTTAATTCACCCCTCCACTTT
CASSQGQFLNSPLHF
>-|TRBV7-9|TRBJ2-7|TRBD1
TGTGCCAGCAGGGACCGGGACAGGGGCGGCGAGCAGTACTTC
CASRDRDRGGEQYF
>-|TRBV11-3|TRBJ2-5|TRBD1
TGTGCCAGCAGCCCAACAGGGGGCTCAGAGACCCAGTACTTC
CASSPTGGSETQYF
>-|TRBV6-6|TRBJ2-2|-
TGTGCCAGCAAAAGGGGGGGAATCGACACCGGGGAGCTGTTTTTT
CASKRGGIDTGELFF
>-|TRBV5-6|TRBJ1-1|TRBD1
TGTGCCAGCAGCTTGAGGGGACAGGGGCGCACTGAAGCTTTCTTT
CASSLRGQGRTEAFF
>once|TRBV9|TRBJ2-7|-
TGTGCCAGCAGCGTAGGACAGGACCTTTACGAGCAGTACTTC
CASSVGQDLYEQYF
>-|TRBV9|TRBJ1-2|TRBD1
TGTGCCAGCAGTGGATCACAAGACAGGGTGTATGGCTACACCTTC
CASSGSQDRVYGYTF
>-|TRBV7-2|TRBJ2-5|TRBD2
TGTGCCAGCAGCTACCCGGGAGGGGGAGAGACCCAGTACTTC
CASSYPGGGETQYF
>-|TRBV7-9|TRBJ1-1|-
TGTGCCAGCAGCGTTGACAGGTCCGGAGCTTTCTTT
CASSVDRSGAFF
>once|TRBV27|TRBJ1-1|-
TGTGCCAGCATGCCGCGGGACCCTCTTCTGGCTTTCTTT
CASMPRDPLLAFF
>-|TRBV14|TRBJ1-4|TRBD1
TGTGCCAGCAGCCAAGATACCGGGACAGTCGAAAAACTGTTTTTT
CASSQDTGTVEKLFF
>-|TRBV11-2|TRBJ2-7|-
TGTGCCAGCAGCTTAGACCTCCGGGGGCAGTACTTC
CASSLDLRGQYF
>-|TRBV10-1|TRBJ1-1|TRBD1
TGCGCCAGCAGTACCACAGGGGCGAACACTGAAGCTTTCTTT
CASSTTGANTEAFF
>-|TRBV7-3|TRBJ1-1|-
TGTGCCAGCAGCTTAAGACGGGGGGGTACTGAAGCTTTCTTT
CASSLRRGGTEAFF
>once|TRBV6-5|TRBJ1-2|TRBD1
TGTGCCAGCAGTTATGGGCAGGGGGCTTCTAACTATGGCTACACCTTC
CASSYGQGASNYGYTF
>-|TRBV4-1|TRBJ2-5|-
TGCGCCAGCAGCCAAGGGGGGGACTCCCTACACTTC
CASSQGGDSLHF
>-|TRBV14|TRBJ1-4|-
TGTGCCAGCAGCCAATACAGGAATGAAAAACTGTTTTTT
CASSQYRNEKLFF
>-|TRBV19|TRBJ1-1|TRBD1
TGTGCCAGTAGTAGGGGGACAGGAATGAACACTGAAGCTTTCTTT
CASSRGTGMNTEAFF
>once|TRBV7-6|TRBJ1-6|TRBD1
TGTGCCAGCAGCCAAGGGACAGGGGGGCTTTCACCCCTCCACTTT
CASSQGTGGLSPLHF
>-|TRBV6-4|TRBJ2-3|-
TGTGCCAGCAATGACTCCGGACTTTTAGATACGCAGTATTTT
CASNDSGLLDTQYF
>few|TRBV14|TRBJ2-2|-
TGTGCCAGCAGCCAAGATTGGCAGGCCGGCTGGACCGGGGAGCTGTTTTTT
CASSQDWQAGWTGELFF
>few|TRBV18|TRBJ1-2|-
TGTGCCAGCTCACCAGCAGGATTGGCTGGCTACACCTTC
CASSPAGLAGYTF
>-|TRBV4-1|TRBJ1-6|-
TGCGCCAGCAGCCAAGATTACTGGAGCTCCTATAATTCACCCCTCCACTTT
CASSQDYWSSYNSPLHF
>-|TRBV11-2|TRBJ2-2|-
TGTGCCAGCAGCTTAGCCACGGCGGCCGGGGAGCTGTTTTTT
CASSLATAAGELFF
>-|TRBV7-2|TRBJ2-2|TRBD2
TGTGCCAGCAGCTTCACACCCCCAAAGCGGGGGGGGGCCGGGGAGCTGTTTTTT
CASSFTPPKRGGAGELFF
>-|TRBV7-8|TRBJ1-2|-
TGTGCCAGCGGCTCGATTTTGACAGGCCGAGCGGACTATGGCTACACCTTC
CASGSILTGRADYGYTF
>-|TRBV5-1|TRBJ1-1|TRBD1
TGCGCCAGCAGCTACCCAGGGGGGCAAGGGACTGAAGCTTTCTTT
CASSYPGGQGTEAFF
>-|TRBV15|TRBJ2-3|TRBD1
TGTGCCACCAGCATAAGACAGGGAGAAGGTACGCAGTATTTT
CATSIRQGEGTQYF
>-|TRBV6-5|TRBJ2-1|-
TGTGCCAGCAGTCCCCGTTCTAAGAATGAGCAGTTCTTC
CASSPRSKNEQFF
>-|TRBV7-2|TRBJ1-1|-
TGTGCCAGCAGCAGACACGGAACGAACACTGAAGCTTTCTTT
CASSRHGTNTEAFF
>-|TRBV27|TRBJ1-6|TRBD1
TGTGCCAGCAGTTGGACAGGGTCAAATTCACCCCTCCACTTT
CASSWTGSNSPLHF
>once|TRBV14|TRBJ2-1|-
TGTGCCAGCAGCCAAAAGATCTTAGACAATGAGCAGTTCTTC
CASSQKILDNEQFF
>-|TRBV6-5|TRBJ2-7|-
TGTGCCAGCAGTTACGCGACAGGAACCTACGAGCAGTACTTC
CASSYATGTYEQYF
>few|TRBV18|TRBJ2-7|-
TGTGCCAGCTCACTGACTAGCTCCTACGAGCAGTACTTC
CASSLTSSYEQYF
>-|TRBV2|TRBJ1-1|-
TGTGCCAGTTATTCTTCATCGAGGCGCCCTGAAGCTTTCTTT
CASYSSSRRPEAFF
>few|TRBV5-4|TRBJ1-3|-
TGTGCCAGCAGCTCCTTCAGCTCTGGAAACACCATATATTTT
CASSSFSSGNTIYF
>-|TRBV27|TRBJ2-5|-
TGTGCCAGCAGTTTGGAGGGGGGGTACCAAGAGACCCAGTACTTC
CASSLEGGYQETQYF
>once|TRBV10-2|TRBJ2-5|TRBD2
TGCGCCAGCAGTGTAGCGGGGGGACAAGAGACCCAGTACTTC
CASSVAGGQETQYF
>-|TRBV5-6|TRBJ1-4|-
TGTGCCAGCAGCACCCGGGGGGGAGACGCAACTAATGAAAAACTGTTTTTT
CASSTRGGDATNEKLFF
>-|TRBV5-1|TRBJ2-3|TRBD2
TGCGCCAGCAGCTTGTTGGCTAGCGGGGGAGTGGATACGCAGTATTTT
CASSLLASGGVDTQYF
>-|TRBV4-2|TRBJ1-1|TRBD1
TGTGCCAGCAGCCCGGACAGGGGGACCACTGAAGCTTTCTTT
CASSPDRGTTEAFF
>-|TRBV11-2|TRBJ1-1|-
TGTGCCAGCAGCTTGGCTAGGAGGGCCAGGGCCACTGCTTTCTTT
CASSLARRARATAFF